This TCR beta chain was obtained from a study of T cells in Graves' hyperthyroidism and ophthalmopathy. Study-wide results and limits: Ophthalmopathy stood apart from stable hyperthyroidism in a 13 V-J model.

RNA transcripts served as the template for amplifying TCR beta CDR3 regions. A set of HTBI primers served as the primers for a first-round RT-PCR of the TCR CDR3. TCRdb independently ran MiXCR on the multiplex PCR reads; one entry per CDR3 protein. The sample holds hundreds of thousands of distinct CDR3 sequences, just under 20% seen once. V was clipped by 5 bases and J by 2 bases, with 19 bases between them. Germline CDR1 SGHTS, CDR2 YDEGEE. There are 16 residues in the CDR3. Details on this clonotype: What it binds is unknown.

Thyroid ultrasound and orbital computed tomography, with clinical symptoms and serum thyroxine and TRAb, informed diagnoses. Sequencing input: blood. The TCR sequence derives from a man between 35 and 55 years old with Graves' ophthalmopathy. The chain uses TRBV5-8 and TRBJ2-5; no clear D gene. The CDR3 DNA sequence: TGTGCCAGCAGTAGTGGCTCAGGCTCCCTACAAGAGACCCAGTACTTC. This gives the protein CASSSGSGSLQETQYF.